The 29 T cell receptor beta chains below all came from one sample that was sequenced in a study of T cell repertoires in cytomegalovirus infection. TCRdb itself ran the reads through MiXCR, one entry per CDR3 protein. The table includes around 450,000 distinct CDR3 sequences, about 11% detected once. Sequencing was performed on PBMCs. All receptors come from a human donor in good health (CMV status not recorded). Some clones in this sample may be carry-over from other donors' samples.

This clonotype came up many times. This sequence joins TRBV11-2 and TRBJ2-2; 9 bases align to TRBD2. With 0 bases clipped from V and 5 bases from J, the junction kept 10 bases outside the gene matches. The CDR3 spans 18 residues. Germline CDR1 reads SGHAT; CDR2 reads FQNNGV. This CDR3 is CASSLDRRLAGMTGELFF. DNA for the CDR3: TGTGCCAGCAGCTTAGATCGTCGTCTAGCGGGGATGACCGGGGAGCTGTTTTTT.

A remark on this clonotype: A much larger clonotype is one base distant, so this may be a read error. The gene calls are TRBV28 and TRBJ1-2; no firm D call. CDR3 length: 13 amino acids. Germline assignment: CDR1 MDHEN and CDR2 SYDVKM. CDR3 protein: CASSLLGRYVYTF. Here the CDR3 DNA reads TGTGCCAGCAGTTTACTCGGCAGATATGTCTACACCTTC.

This clonotype was seen many times. CDR3 nucleotides: TGTGCCAGCAGTTACTCAGGCGGAGGGGCCACTGAAGCTTTCTTT. It specifies CASSYSGGGATEAFF. The rearrangement uses TRBV6-2 or TRBV6-3 and TRBJ1-1; possibly TRBD1 for D (5 bases). The CDR3 extends over 15 amino acids. V was cut by 0 bases and J by 4 bases, with 12 bases left in between. Germline V CDR1 and CDR2: MNHEY, SVGEGT.

This clonotype has ten or more counts. This chain connects TRBV20-1 to TRBJ1-2; 9 bases are a match to TRBD1. This CDR3 has 15 residues. Looked up from germline, CDR1 is DFQATT and CDR2 is SNEGSKA (reference sequence). V lost 0 bases to trimming and J lost 8 bases; unmatched junction nucleotides: 10. In nucleotides, the CDR3 is TGCAGTGCTAGAGATCAGCGGACAGGGGCCGGCGGCTACACCTTC. It translates to CSARDQRTGAGGYTF.

In its sample, this clonotype was seen many times. This sequence joins TRBV18 and TRBJ1-2; tentative D call: TRBD1 (5 bases). V lost 3 bases, J lost 3 bases, and 14 bases lay in between. This CDR3 is built from 15 residues. Germline V gene lookup returns CDR1 KGHSH and CDR2 LQKENI. The CDR3 loop reads CASSPVPGPDYGYTF. The CDR3 coding sequence is TGTGCCAGCTCACCGGTACCGGGACCTGACTATGGCTACACCTTC. The full variable domain, rest sourced from reference TRBV18 and TRBJ1-2, is NAGVMQNPRHLVRRRGQEARLRCSPMKGHSHVYWYRQLPEEGLKFMVYLQKENIIDESGMPKERFSAEFPKEGPSILRIQQVVRGDSAAYFCASSPVPGPDYGYTFGSGTRLTVV.

The chain combines TRBV7-9 with TRBJ1-6; D ambiguous. The V end was cut by 5 bases, the J end by 8 bases, with 13 bases between. CDR3 size: 14 residues. Germline V lookup: CDR1 SEHNR, CDR2 FQNEAQ (reference sequence). CDR3 residues: CASSPGVADSPLHF. In DNA, the CDR3 is TGTGCCAGCAGCCCTGGGGTTGCGGATTCACCCCTCCACTTT.

This clonotype was found a few times. V gene TRBV29-1 combines with J gene TRBJ1-5; maybe TRBD1 (5 bases). V was clipped by 6 bases and J by 7 bases, with 13 bases between them. The germline V gene has CDR1 SQVTM and CDR2 ANQGSEA. CDR3 length: 12 residues. The CDR3 DNA sequence: TGCAGCGTCCACGTATCAGGGCAGCCCCAGCATTTT. Residues: CSVHVSGQPQHF.

J is TRBJ2-7 and V is TRBV5-6; either TRBD1 or TRBD2 may supply D (5 bases each). In germline, CDR1 is SGHDT, CDR2 YYEEEE. This CDR3 is built from 14 residues. The V end lost 4 bases, the J end lost 3 bases, and 14 bases lay between the germline ends. Here the CDR3 reads CASSKRDLLYEQYF. CDR3 DNA: TGTGCCAGCAGCAAACGGGACCTTCTCTACGAGCAGTACTTC.

This clonotype has a count of ten or more. CDR3: CASSGRRPFF. CDR3 nucleotides: TGTGCCAGCAGTGGACGTAGACCGTTCTTC. The V and J genes are TRBV2 and TRBJ2-1; D is ambiguous. Germline V gene lookup returns CDR1 SNHLY and CDR2 FYNNEI. The CDR3 has 10 residues. V was pared by 4 bases and J by 15 bases, with 10 bases between.

This clonotype was recorded a few times. This chain connects TRBV6-1 to TRBJ1-6, with 7 nucleotides matching TRBD1. With V trimmed by 6 bases and J by 9 bases, 8 bases remained unmatched. The germline V gene encodes CDR1 MNHNS and CDR2 SASEGT. The CDR3 has 14 amino acids. The CDR3 sequence: CASRKTGTTSPLHF. Written as DNA, the CDR3 is TGTGCCAGCAGAAAGACAGGGACGACTTCACCCCTCCACTTT.

This clonotype was counted a few times. The gene calls are TRBV20-1 and TRBJ1-1, with D possibly TRBD1 on 6 matching bases. The germline CDR1 and CDR2 sequences are DFQATT and SNEGSKA (reference sequence). The CDR3 contains 13 residues. V was cut by 3 bases and J by 1 base, with 9 bases left in between. CDR3 nucleotides: TGCAGTGCTAGCCGACAGGCGAACACTGAAGCTTTCTTT. This codes for CSASRQANTEAFF.

The table lists this clonotype with a few counts. The chain joins TRBV5-1 to TRBJ2-1, with a weak D call TRBD1 (6 bases). The CDR3 sequence is 16 residues long. Deletions cut 0 bases from V and 4 bases from J, with 14 bases between. The V gene's germline CDR1 is SGHRS and CDR2 YFSETQ. The CDR3 here is CASSLETLDRYNEQFF. The CDR3 coding sequence is TGCGCCAGCAGCTTGGAGACCCTAGACAGGTACAATGAGCAGTTCTTC.

This clonotype showed up just a few times. This chain joins TRBV4-1 and TRBJ1-1; D is unresolved. The CDR3 spans 15 residues. V was shortened by 1 base and J by 0 bases, with 9 bases between the two germline ends. CDR1 MGHRA and CDR2 YSYEKL come from the germline V gene. CDR3 DNA: TGCGCCAGCAGCCAAGTGGCGACGGTGAACACTGAAGCTTTCTTT. It encodes CASSQVATVNTEAFF.

This clonotype has just a few counts. The chain combines TRBV10-3 with TRBJ2-3; TRBD2 is a possible D gene (6 bases). Germline lookup yields CDR1 ENHRY and CDR2 SYGVKD. The V gene lost 6 bases and the J gene lost 3 bases, with 13 bases spanning the gap. The CDR3 contains 14 residues. The CDR3 bases are TGTGCCATCAGCCTACTAGCAATGACAGATACGCAGTATTTT. Translating gives CAISLLAMTDTQYF.

The chain couples TRBV19 to TRBJ2-3; TRBD2 is a possible D gene (6 bases). Trimming removed 5 bases from V and 3 bases from J, with 24 bases in between. CDR3 length: 18 amino acids. Germline V CDR1 and CDR2: LNHDA, SQIVND (reference sequence). The CDR3 region is CASSEPVRGLGGTDTQYF. In DNA, the CDR3 is TGTGCCAGTAGTGAGCCGGTGAGAGGGCTAGGAGGGACAGATACGCAGTATTTT.

The chain joins TRBV2 to TRBJ1-5; a weak D match, TRBD1 (5 bases). In germline, CDR1 is SNHLY, CDR2 FYNNEI. CDR3 length equals 13 residues. V was shortened by 3 bases and J by 7 bases, with 10 bases between the two germline ends. The CDR3 nucleotides are TGTGCCAGCAGTGAGGCAGGGAGACAGCCCCAGCATTTT. Amino acids: CASSEAGRQPQHF.

In this sample, this clonotype turned up many times. The chain uses TRBV19 and TRBJ1-2; D unclear. This CDR3 is 13 amino acids long. The V end lost 3 bases, the J end lost 4 bases, and 9 bases lay between the germline ends. Germline assignment: CDR1 LNHDA and CDR2 SQIVND (reference sequence). CDR3 sequence: CASSISVLYGYTF. The CDR3 DNA sequence: TGTGCCAGTAGTATCTCAGTCCTCTATGGCTACACCTTC.

This clonotype was seen only a few times. The rearrangement uses TRBV20-1 and TRBJ2-7; 7 positions agree with TRBD1. V shed 0 bases, J shed 2 bases, and the junction held 4 bases outside the gene matches. Germline loops: CDR1 DFQATT, CDR2 SNEGSKA (reference sequence). The CDR3 is 14 residues long. CDR3 protein: CSAREDRFTYEQYF. In DNA form, the CDR3 reads TGCAGTGCTAGAGAGGACAGGTTCACCTACGAGCAGTACTTC.

The sample holds many counts of this clonotype. V is TRBV5-1 and J is TRBJ2-1; 10 positions match TRBD2. The CDR3 runs 15 residues. Germline V gene data show CDR1 as SGHRS and CDR2 as YFSETQ. Unmatched junction bases numbered 6, after V lost 4 bases and J lost 5 bases. The CDR3 coding sequence is TGCGCCAGCAGCATAGCGGGAGGTAACCACAATGAGCAGTTCTTC. Amino acids: CASSIAGGNHNEQFF. The full variable domain, its missing parts supplied by reference TRBV5-1 and TRBJ2-1, is KAGVTQTPRYLIKTRGQQVTLSCSPISGHRSVSWYQQTPGQGLQFLFEYFSETQRNKGNFPGRFSGRQFSNSRSEMNVSTLELGDSALYLCASSIAGGNHNEQFFGPGTRLTVL.

This clonotype was observed at least ten times. The chain recombines TRBV28 with TRBJ2-7; D possibly uses TRBD1 or TRBD2 (6 bases each). V lost 4 bases and J lost 0, with 13 bases in between. The CDR3 extends over 15 amino acids. Germline-derived CDR1 and CDR2 are MDHEN and SYDVKM. CDR3 sequence: CASSSVGGSSYEQYF. The DNA of the CDR3 is TGTGCCAGCAGTTCTGTGGGGGGCAGCTCCTACGAGCAGTACTTC.

This clonotype appeared a few times. The chain uses TRBV12-3 or TRBV12-4 and TRBJ2-1, with 7 bases fitting TRBD2. J was trimmed by 6 bases and V by 5 bases; bases with no gene match: 10. The CDR3 is made up of 15 amino acids. The CDR3 loop is CASSPPGGSGNEQFF. In DNA form, the CDR3 reads TGTGCCAGCAGTCCGCCTGGCGGGAGCGGCAATGAGCAGTTCTTC.

The genes are TRBV27 and TRBJ1-2, with TRBD1 identical over 7 bases. V trimming: 6 bases; J trimming: 3 bases; junction bases outside the gene matches: 7. The V gene's germline CDR1 is MNHEY and CDR2 SMNVEV (reference sequence). This CDR3 spans 14 amino acids. The CDR3, as DNA: TGTGCCAGCAGCCTCAGGGGGGAATACTATGGCTACACCTTC. Translated, it gives CASSLRGEYYGYTF.

This chain joins TRBV6-6 and TRBJ1-5; D unresolved. Germline CDR1 MNHNY, CDR2 SVGAGI (reference sequence). Between the trimmed V and J ends, which lost 8 bases and 6 bases, there was a span of 14 bases. The length of the CDR3 is 13 residues. CDR3 nucleotide sequence: TGTGCCAGCGGAAGGTCTGGGGTTCAGCCCCAGCATTTT. Its translation: CASGRSGVQPQHF.

This clonotype appeared many times. The V gene is TRBV29-1, the J gene TRBJ1-2; no definite D call. This CDR3 has 15 residues. V lost 4 bases and J 5 bases, leaving 20 bases between the germline ends. Germline assignment: CDR1 SQVTM and CDR2 ANQGSEA. DNA for the CDR3: TGCAGCGTTGCACCCTTTGGACTAATCGGGTATGGCTACACCTTC. Residues: CSVAPFGLIGYGYTF.

V is TRBV5-1 and J is TRBJ1-4; D remains ambiguous. Trimming took 0 bases from V and 7 from J, leaving 13 bases between them. This CDR3 spans 15 amino acids. Germline V CDR1 and CDR2: SGHRS, YFSETQ. The CDR3 DNA sequence: TGCGCCAGCAGCTTGGAGGATAGCCGGCGTGAAAAACTGTTTTTT. Translating gives CASSLEDSRREKLFF.

This chain links TRBV4-2 with TRBJ2-5; D not resolved. Trimming took off 8 bases at V and 2 bases at J, with 12 bases between the two ends. The CDR3 spans 13 residues. Per germline, CDR1 LGHNA and CDR2 YNFKEQ. This CDR3 is CASAQLGQETQYF. The CDR3 nucleotides read TGTGCCAGCGCGCAGCTTGGGCAAGAGACCCAGTACTTC.

The J gene is TRBJ2-3, the V gene TRBV20-1; 9 bases agree with TRBD2. CDR1 DFQATT and CDR2 SNEGSKA come from the germline V gene (reference sequence). With 2 bases clipped from V and 3 bases from J, the junction kept 6 bases outside the gene matches. CDR3 length: 15 residues. CDR3 in amino acids: CSARLAGLETDTQYF. CDR3 coding DNA: TGCAGTGCTAGACTAGCGGGACTCGAGACAGATACGCAGTATTTT.

This chain uses TRBV7-9 with TRBJ1-2, with D uncertain. CDR1 is SEHNR and CDR2 is FQNEAQ in the germline V gene (reference sequence). This CDR3 contains 12 residues. Trimming pared 5 bases from V and 4 bases from J, leaving 8 bases between. CDR3 bases: TGTGCCAGCAGCGGCCGGGCCTATGGCTACACCTTC. Amino acids: CASSGRAYGYTF.

This clonotype has just a few counts. The chain joins TRBV6-1 to TRBJ2-3; 7 bases are a match to TRBD1. The V segment lost 4 bases and the J segment 1 base; nucleotides outside the gene matches: 5. CDR1 and CDR2 (germline): MNHNS, SASEGT. This CDR3 spans 15 amino acids. CDR3 loop: CASSATGDRTDTQYF. The DNA for the CDR3 is TGTGCCAGCAGTGCCACAGGGGATCGCACAGATACGCAGTATTTT.